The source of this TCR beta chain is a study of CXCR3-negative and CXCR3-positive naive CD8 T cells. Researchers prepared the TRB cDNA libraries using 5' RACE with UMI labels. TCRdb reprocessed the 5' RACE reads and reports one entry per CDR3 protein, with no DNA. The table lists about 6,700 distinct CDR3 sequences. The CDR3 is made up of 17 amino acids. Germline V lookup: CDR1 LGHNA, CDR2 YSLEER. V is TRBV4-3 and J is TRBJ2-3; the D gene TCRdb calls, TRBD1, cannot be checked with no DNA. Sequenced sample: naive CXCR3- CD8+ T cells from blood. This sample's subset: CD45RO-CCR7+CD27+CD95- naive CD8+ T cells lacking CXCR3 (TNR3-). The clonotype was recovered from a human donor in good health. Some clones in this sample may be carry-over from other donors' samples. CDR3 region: CASSQEARTAYTDTQYF.